There are a few counts of the clone carrying this T cell receptor beta chain. V dropped 0 bases and J dropped 3 bases, with 12 bases sitting between them. The CDR3 is 15 amino acids. CDR1 is SGHDT, CDR2 YYEEEE, per germline. The data stem from a study of blood T cells in healthy people across ages. A second PCR of 7 to 11 cycles used a sample-barcoded 5' primer and a J-beta primer mix. From the 5' RACE reads, TCRdb called clonotypes with MiXCR, one entry per CDR3 protein. The sample includes 500,000 to 650,000 distinct CDR3 sequences, 25% to 35% of them seen just once. These data also featured in a second study, about T cells of mothers and their children.

Source material: blood. The chain links TRBV5-6 to TRBJ2-5; weak D call: TRBD1 (5 bases). This sequence originates from a boy younger than 10 in good health. This CDR3 is CASSLGGLGEETQYF. The CDR3 DNA reads as TGTGCCAGCAGCTTGGGGGGCCTAGGAGAAGAGACCCAGTACTTC.